The 17 T cell receptor beta chains below come from one sample, sequenced in a study of pediatric ulcerative colitis. Rectal tissue came from one to two pinch biopsies taken at colonoscopy. Sequencing used immunoSEQ multiplex PCR; TCRdb keeps in-frame clones, though not all of them. This table has approximately 40,000 clones, roughly 73% appearing once. The specimen was gut tissue. The receptors shown here come from a boy aged 10-17 years with moderate ulcerative colitis.

V and J are TRBV11-3 and TRBJ2-1; D not resolved. The germline V gene encodes CDR1 SGHNT and CDR2 YENEEA. This CDR3 is built from 15 residues. V lost 1 base to trimming and J lost 6 bases, with 13 bases between them. In DNA, the CDR3 is TGTGCCAGCAGCTTAGGTAGTTTGGGGTCCAATGAGCAGTTCTTC. Its protein is CASSLGSLGSNEQFF.

The chain is built from TRBV19 and TRBJ2-7; 16 bases agree with TRBD2. The CDR3 has 18 amino acids. Unmatched junction bases numbered 7, after V lost 0 bases and J lost 5 bases. Germline-derived CDR1 and CDR2 are LNHDA and SQIVND (reference sequence). CDR3 region: CASSIEGLAGGLRNEQYF. CDR3 DNA: TGTGCCAGTAGTATAGAGGGACTAGCGGGAGGGCTCCGGAACGAGCAGTACTTC.

This chain joins TRBV7-2 and TRBJ2-1, with D possibly TRBD2 on 5 matching bases. CDR3 size: 13 residues. V was clipped by 5 bases and J by 4 bases, with 9 bases between them. In germline, CDR1 is SGHTA, CDR2 FQGNSA. CDR3 in amino acids: CASSPRRYNEQFF. As DNA, the CDR3 is TGTGCCAGCAGCCCCCGGAGGTACAATGAGCAGTTCTTC.

The chain joins TRBV14 to TRBJ2-5; D may be TRBD1 (6 bases). Germline CDR1 and CDR2: SGHDN and FVKESK. This CDR3 has 14 residues. V shed 2 bases and J shed 5 bases, with 12 bases lying between them. The CDR3 DNA follows: TGTGCCAGCAGCCAATCAGGGGTTTGGGAGACCCAGTACTTC. Amino acid sequence: CASSQSGVWETQYF.

This clone was observed a few times. The chain couples TRBV7-6 to TRBJ2-1; D gene uncertain. The CDR3 runs 20 residues. Germline lookup yields CDR1 SGHVS and CDR2 FNYEAQ. Trimming took 1 base from V and 0 from J, leaving 22 bases between them. The DNA for the CDR3 is TGTGCCAGCAGCTTAGGGGCTGGACCTACATCCTCTAGCTCCTACAATGAGCAGTTCTTC. Protein product: CASSLGAGPTSSSSYNEQFF.

This clone was seen a few times. The chain couples TRBV9 to TRBJ1-6; 8 bases map to TRBD1. J was trimmed by 10 bases and V by 0 bases; bases with no gene match: 6. The CDR3 is 15 amino acids. Germline V CDR1 and CDR2: SGDLS, YYNGEE. The CDR3 reads CASSVGAGGRSPLHF. DNA of the CDR3: TGTGCCAGCAGCGTAGGGGCAGGGGGCAGATCACCCCTCCACTTT.

The chain links TRBV6-6 to TRBJ2-1; TRBD1 agrees at 10 bases. This CDR3 comprises 15 residues. Germline trimming cut 7 bases from V and 0 bases from J; bases unmatched to any gene: 3. Germline V gene data show CDR1 as MNHNY and CDR2 as SVGAGI (reference sequence). For the CDR3, the DNA is TGTGCCAGCACCCGGACAGGGGGCTCCTACAATGAGCAGTTCTTC. It codes for CASTRTGGSYNEQFF.

The V gene is TRBV7-9, the J gene TRBJ1-1, with a possible D match to TRBD1 (6 bases). Germline-derived CDR1 and CDR2 are SEHNR and FQNEAQ (reference sequence). Between the trimmed V and J ends, which lost 6 bases and 1 base, there was a span of 12 bases. CDR3 size: 14 residues. The CDR3 spells CASRAGAPNTEAFF. CDR3 sequence (DNA): TGTGCCAGCAGGGCAGGGGCCCCGAACACTGAAGCTTTCTTT.

This chain uses TRBV9 with TRBJ2-3; D unresolved. V lost 5 bases, J lost 5 bases, and 12 bases lay in between. This CDR3 contains 13 residues. Looked up from germline, CDR1 is SGDLS and CDR2 is YYNGEE. The chain's CDR3 is CASRSPQQDTQYF. CDR3 coding DNA: TGTGCCAGCAGGTCCCCCCAGCAAGATACGCAGTATTTT.

The CDR3 DNA sequence: TGCGCCAGCAGCGGAAGGCCCGGGACAAATTACGAGCAGTACTTC. It codes for CASSGRPGTNYEQYF. This chain joins TRBV5-1 and TRBJ2-7, with D perhaps matching TRBD1 (6 bases). The CDR3 is made up of 15 amino acids. CDR1 is SGHRS, CDR2 YFSETQ, per germline. The ends were cut back, 4 bases at V and 4 bases at J, with 18 bases in the middle. Variable domain in full (rest from reference TRBV5-1 and TRBJ2-7): KAGVTQTPRYLIKTRGQQVTLSCSPISGHRSVSWYQQTPGQGLQFLFEYFSETQRNKGNFPGRFSGRQFSNSRSEMNVSTLELGDSALYLCASSGRPGTNYEQYFGPGTRLTVT.

The chain carries TRBV7-9 and TRBJ2-7; D is undetermined. Trimming pared 1 base from V and 2 bases from J, leaving 3 bases between. Germline CDR1 and CDR2: SEHNR and FQNEAQ (reference sequence). The CDR3 extends over 12 amino acids. The CDR3 nucleotides are TGTGCCAGCAGCTTAGACCCCTACGAGCAGTACTTC. Translated: CASSLDPYEQYF.

The rearrangement links TRBV6-1 to TRBJ1-4; no definite D call. Germline V gives CDR1 MNHNS, CDR2 SASEGT. CDR3 length: 14 residues. With 5 bases removed from V and 1 base from J, the gap between germline ends came to 8 bases. CDR3 residues: CASSLDLTNEKLFF. CDR3 in DNA: TGTGCCAGCAGTCTGGACCTAACTAATGAAAAACTGTTTTTT.

The chain carries TRBV7-8 and TRBJ1-4, with D maybe TRBD1 (6 bases). Between the trimmed V and J ends, which lost 5 bases and 7 bases, there was a span of 17 bases. The CDR3 has 15 amino acids. CDR1 is SGHVS and CDR2 is FQNEAQ in the germline V gene. CDR3 nucleotides: TGTGCCAGCAGCCCGCGACAGGAAGGAGCTGAAAAACTGTTTTTT. The encoded protein is CASSPRQEGAEKLFF.

This chain joins TRBV19 and TRBJ2-6, with D possibly being TRBD1 (5 bases). Trimming cost V 5 bases and J 1 base, with 6 bases left between them. The CDR3 sequence is 14 residues long. Germline V CDR1 and CDR2: LNHDA, SQIVND (reference sequence). For the CDR3, the DNA is TGTGCCAGTAGTGACAGTTCTGGGGCCAACGTCCTGACTTTC. It is translated as CASSDSSGANVLTF.

This clone occurred a few times. The rearrangement links TRBV5-4 to TRBJ2-3; 11 nucleotides agree with TRBD1. CDR3 length: 14 amino acids. The germline V gene encodes CDR1 SGHNT and CDR2 YYREEE (reference sequence). Trimming removed 4 bases from V and 4 bases from J; junction bases left unmatched: 2. Here the CDR3 reads CASSGQGASDTQYF. The CDR3 coding sequence is TGTGCCAGCAGCGGACAGGGGGCATCAGATACGCAGTATTTT.

The chain recombines TRBV4-1 with TRBJ2-3; 8 bases are a match to TRBD2. V lost 8 bases to trimming and J lost 6 bases; unmatched junction nucleotides: 4. The germline gives CDR1 MGHRA, CDR2 YSYEKL. The CDR3 covers 12 residues. The CDR3 nucleotides are TGCGCCAGCCGGGGGGGGGCTGATACGCAGTATTTT. The encoded protein is CASRGGADTQYF.

The genes are TRBV5-1 and TRBJ2-1, with a possible D match to TRBD2 (5 bases). The CDR3 is 17 amino acids. V lost 0 bases and J 0 bases, leaving 13 bases between the germline ends. The germline V gene has CDR1 SGHRS and CDR2 YFSETQ. CDR3 bases: TGCGCCAGCAGCTTGGCGAGTAGCGCGAGCTCCTACAATGAGCAGTTCTTC. Translating it yields CASSLASSASSYNEQFF.